Sequencing of this T cell receptor (beta chain) was carried out in a study of response to subunit inactivated influenza vaccine. This clonotype was counted between two and nine times. The CDR3 totals 15 residues. Germline V lookup: CDR1 DFQATT, CDR2 SNEGSKA (reference sequence). V was cut by 0 bases and J by 4 bases, with 12 bases left in between. TCRdb analysed the RT-PCR reads with MiXCR anew, one entry per CDR3 protein. The sample lists around 570,000 distinct CDR3 sequences; about 11% were seen once. The sample was also reused in another study, on T cells expressing NK-cell markers. That investigation notes: The authors made TCR beta cDNA libraries by 5'RACE template switching. This switching added a universal primer site and UMIs. Obtained from sorted CD3+CD56+NKG2C+, CD3+CD56+NKG2C- and CD3+CD56-NKG2C+ T cells were the TCR beta repertoires. Of the CD8+ T cells in over five donors, about 1.0-7.5% belonged to dominant NKG2C+ clonotypes.

The material sequenced was PBMCs from blood, taken on the day of vaccination. The receptor was isolated from a man aged 45-65 years who received an inactivated influenza vaccine. The chain links TRBV20-1 to TRBJ1-4; D perhaps matches TRBD1 (5 bases). The CDR3 loop is CSARDWQGNNEKLFF. The CDR3 bases are TGCAGTGCTAGAGATTGGCAGGGCAATAATGAAAAACTGTTTTTT.